The source of this T cell receptor (beta chain) is a study of T cell repertoires in cytomegalovirus infection. Study-level background: It can be stated that public TCR beta signatures indicated CMV infection as well as a matching HLA type.

One entry per CDR3 protein, called by TCRdb with MiXCR from the reads. Among 100,000 to 150,000 distinct CDR3 sequences, approximately 30% were seen once, and the ten largest hold around three fifths. Concerning this clonotype itself: Its antigen remains unidentified.

Study-level findings and limits: There were carriers of CMV plus the relevant HLA, and cumulative public TCR beta family frequency identified them. HLA-C-restricted, CMV-specific TCR beta clonotypes were dominant ex vivo.

Germline CDR1 reads DFQATT; CDR2 reads SNEGSKA (reference sequence). This CDR3 region has 15 residues. Losses at the gene ends were 3 bases for V and 2 bases for J; bases not matched to a gene: 4. The origin of this receptor is a human donor in good health (CMV status not recorded). Some clones in this sample may be carry-over from other donors' samples. The specimen comprised CD8+ T cells from cultured PBMCs, sampled from culture after CMV antigen stimulation. The chain is built from TRBV20-1 and TRBJ2-1; 10 positions agree with TRBD2. The CDR3 DNA is TGCAGTGCTAGGGGGGGACTAGCGCCCTACAATGAGCAGTTCTTC. Translation gives CSARGGLAPYNEQFF.